These 28 T cell receptor beta chains originate from one sample sequenced in a study of Tregs in tolerant kidney transplant recipients. Mixed chimerism was transient after nonmyeloablative marrow transplants from related graft donors. Profiled with immunoSEQ multiplex PCR; TCRdb holds only in-frame clones, not every one. Among 20,000 to 25,000 clones listed, over 70% were seen once. The source was CD8+ T cells from blood (PBMCs), collected 6 months after the transplant. The source is a human patient who received a combined kidney and bone marrow transplant. The graft donor may have given rise to some T cells.

CDR3 bases: TGTGCCAGCAGCTTAGAAGAGAATTACAATGAGCAGTTCTTC. Its protein is CASSLEENYNEQFF. The rearrangement joins TRBV7-6 to TRBJ2-1, with unresolved D. Germline V gene data show CDR1 as SGHVS and CDR2 as FNYEAQ. Trimming left V 1 base short and J 4 bases short, with 8 bases between. The CDR3 spans 14 residues. The full variable domain, rest sourced from reference TRBV7-6 and TRBJ2-1, is GAGVSQSPRYKVTKRGQDVALRCDPISGHVSLYWYRQALGQGPEFLTYFNYEAQQDKSGLPNDRFSAERPEGSISTLTIQRTEQRDSAMYRCASSLEENYNEQFFGPGTRLTVL.

As to this clone: Other DNA sequences in this specimen translate into the identical CDR3. The chain carries TRBV4-1 and TRBJ2-1; 13 bases line up with TRBD2. Germline CDR1 is MGHRA and CDR2 is YSYEKL. V dropped 4 bases and J dropped 4; count of bases not matched to a gene: 4. This CDR3 is 16 amino acids long. The CDR3 coding sequence is TGCGCCAGCAGCCGAGAACTAGCGGGAGGGTACAATGAGCAGTTCTTC. Its translation is CASSRELAGGYNEQFF.

This chain joins TRBV5-6 and TRBJ1-5; 10 bases are shared with TRBD1. Trimming removed 4 bases from V and 7 bases from J; junction bases left unmatched: 8. CDR1 and CDR2 from the germline V gene are SGHDT and YYEEEE. This CDR3 spans 15 amino acids. CDR3 nucleotide sequence: TGTGCCAGCAGCGCGAACCGGGACAGGGGACAGCCCCAGCATTTT. Translation: CASSANRDRGQPQHF.

This rearrangement joins TRBV5-1 to TRBJ1-2, with a tentative D call TRBD1 (5 bases). The CDR3 has 11 amino acids. The V gene's germline CDR1 is SGHRS and CDR2 YFSETQ. Trimming pared 4 bases from V and 12 bases from J, leaving 13 bases between. The CDR3 is CASSGDFGHTF. CDR3 DNA sequence: TGCGCCAGCAGCGGGGACTTTGGTCACACCTTC.

CDR3 in amino acids: CASRGGQRIQETQYF. CDR3 coding DNA: TGTGCCAGCAGGGGGGGACAGCGGATCCAAGAGACCCAGTACTTC. The chain couples TRBV6-5 to TRBJ2-5; perhaps TRBD1 as D (7 bases). The CDR3 length is 15 residues. Germline loops: CDR1 MNHEY, CDR2 SVGAGI. V shed 6 bases and J shed 1 base, with 15 bases lying between them.

This sequence joins TRBV9 and TRBJ2-3, with TRBD2 identical over 10 bases. This CDR3 region has 17 residues. Germline assignment: CDR1 SGDLS and CDR2 YYNGEE. Germline trimming cut 0 bases from V and 2 bases from J; bases unmatched to any gene: 6. The CDR3 sequence: CASSVASSGGFTDTQYF. The CDR3 DNA follows: TGTGCCAGCAGCGTAGCGTCTAGCGGGGGTTTCACAGATACGCAGTATTTT.

The chain employs TRBV9 and TRBJ2-5; tentatively, D is TRBD1 (6 bases). The assigned J gene may be wrong: the sequence end matches TRBJ2-7 better. Germline V gene data show CDR1 as SGDLS and CDR2 as YYNGEE. This CDR3 region has 14 residues. The CDR3 loop is CASSVHREYDEQYF. The CDR3 coding sequence is TGTGCCAGCAGCGTGCACAGGGAGTACGACGAGCAGTACTTC.

This sequence joins TRBV18 and TRBJ2-3; D is ambiguous. Trimming took 4 bases from V and 2 from J, leaving 4 bases between them. This CDR3 region has 12 residues. CDR1 and CDR2 (germline): KGHSH, LQKENI. Written as DNA, the CDR3 is TGTGCCAGCTCACATAACACAGATACGCAGTATTTT. Translating gives CASSHNTDTQYF.

This clone was seen a handful of times. The genes are TRBV2 and TRBJ2-4, with TRBD2 as a possible D gene (6 bases). V was trimmed by 8 bases and J by 3 bases, leaving 11 bases between them. The germline gives CDR1 SNHLY, CDR2 FYNNEI. There are 13 residues in the CDR3. The CDR3 sequence is CASLGGRKNIQYF. The CDR3 region has the DNA TGTGCCAGCCTTGGAGGGCGCAAAAACATTCAGTACTTC.

The count of this clone is one. The chain joins TRBV15 to TRBJ2-3; 11 bases agree with TRBD1. CDR1 LNHNV and CDR2 YYDKDF come from the germline V gene (reference sequence). Trimming took 1 base from V and 3 from J; bases not matched to a gene: 6. The CDR3 totals 17 residues. CDR3: CATSRGTGGILTDTQYF. CDR3 DNA: TGTGCCACCAGCAGAGGGACAGGGGGCATTCTTACAGATACGCAGTATTTT. The whole variable domain, remainder taken from reference TRBV15 and TRBJ2-3, is DAMVIQNPRYQVTQFGKPVTLSCSQTLNHNVMYWYQQKSSQAPKLLFHYYDKDFNNEADTPDNFQSRRPNTSFCFLDIRSPGLGDTAMYLCATSRGTGGILTDTQYFGPGTRLTVL.

The chain uses TRBV5-1 and TRBJ2-3, with D maybe TRBD1 (6 bases). CDR3 length: 17 residues. Germline V gene sequence: CDR1 SGHRS, CDR2 YFSETQ. V gave up 0 bases and J gave up 3 bases, with 17 bases separating them. CDR3: CASSLAALRGRTDTQYF. The CDR3 DNA is TGCGCCAGCAGCTTGGCCGCTCTCAGGGGCCGTACAGATACGCAGTATTTT.

The rearrangement uses TRBV19 and TRBJ2-1; a weak D match, TRBD1 (6 bases). Germline lookup yields CDR1 LNHDA and CDR2 SQIVND (reference sequence). The CDR3 runs 16 residues. The V and J ends lost 5 bases and 0 bases respectively, with 14 bases between them. This chain's CDR3 is CASSHGQRSSYNEQFF. CDR3 nucleotides: TGTGCCAGTAGTCACGGACAGCGAAGCTCCTACAATGAGCAGTTCTTC.

The chain links TRBV14 to TRBJ2-3, with D possibly being TRBD2 (5 bases). CDR1 is SGHDN and CDR2 is FVKESK in the germline V gene. V lost 0 bases, J lost 2 bases, and 9 bases lay in between. This CDR3 has 15 amino acids. The CDR3 region is CASSQDERNTDTQYF. In DNA, the CDR3 is TGTGCCAGCAGCCAAGATGAGCGGAACACAGATACGCAGTATTTT. The whole variable domain, remainder taken from reference TRBV14 and TRBJ2-3, is EAGVTQFPSHSVIEKGQTVTLRCDPISGHDNLYWYRRVMGKEIKFLLHFVKESKQDESGMPNNRFLAERTGGTYSTLKVQPAELEDSGVYFCASSQDERNTDTQYFGPGTRLTVL.

The V gene is TRBV4-3, the J gene TRBJ2-3; D is perhaps TRBD2 (5 bases). This CDR3 is built from 15 residues. CDR1 and CDR2 from the germline V gene are LGHNA and YSLEER. Trimming shortened V by 1 base and J by 2 bases, and 10 bases separated the two germline ends. The CDR3 bases are TGCGCCAGCAGCCAAGCGAGGGTTATCACAGATACGCAGTATTTT. Translation: CASSQARVITDTQYF.

The V gene is TRBV7-9, the J gene TRBJ2-3; D not certain. The V gene's germline CDR1 is SEHNR and CDR2 FQNEAQ (reference sequence). Trimming stripped 4 bases from V and 0 bases from J, with 17 bases between. CDR3 length equals 17 residues. The CDR3 region is CASSSLTDSPSTDTQYF. CDR3 DNA sequence: TGTGCCAGCAGCTCTCTAACAGATTCACCTAGCACAGATACGCAGTATTTT.

The chain carries TRBV18 and TRBJ1-1, with 8 bases identical to TRBD1. Germline V lookup: CDR1 KGHSH, CDR2 LQKENI. Trimming took 0 bases from V and 8 from J; bases not matched to a gene: 8. This CDR3 has 15 residues. The CDR3 protein is CASSPPQGGKREAFF. The DNA of the CDR3 is TGTGCCAGCTCACCACCACAGGGGGGGAAGAGAGAAGCTTTCTTT.

V usage is TRBV19 and J usage is TRBJ1-2; 7 positions agree with TRBD1. Trimming at V came to 8 bases and at J to 5 bases, leaving 8 bases not matched to a gene. CDR3 length: 13 residues. The V gene's germline CDR1 is LNHDA and CDR2 SQIVND (reference sequence). CDR3 sequence reads: CASETEGAYGYTF. The CDR3 DNA reads as TGTGCCAGTGAGACGGAGGGGGCTTATGGCTACACCTTC.

This clone has only a few counts. This chain connects TRBV5-6 to TRBJ2-2; D gene ambiguous. Trimming shortened V by 5 bases and J by 4 bases, and 6 bases separated the two germline ends. Per germline, CDR1 SGHDT and CDR2 YYEEEE. The CDR3 contains 12 residues. CDR3 DNA: TGTGCCAGCAGTATCCTCACCGGGGAGCTGTTTTTT. Its translation is CASSILTGELFF.

V is TRBV28 and J is TRBJ1-3; possibly TRBD1 for D (5 bases). The CDR3 sequence is 15 residues long. In germline, CDR1 is MDHEN, CDR2 SYDVKM. V was clipped by 3 bases and J by 2 bases, with 11 bases between them. Here the CDR3 reads CASSFRGYPGNTIYF. The CDR3 DNA sequence: TGTGCCAGCAGTTTTAGGGGATACCCTGGAAACACCATATATTTT.

The gene calls are TRBV6-4 and TRBJ2-1; TRBD2 aligns across 13 bases. This CDR3 has 18 amino acids. The germline V gene encodes CDR1 MRHNA and CDR2 SNTAGT. With V trimmed by 5 bases and J by 0 bases, 7 bases remained unmatched. The CDR3 protein is CASSRLGLAGPSYNEQFF. CDR3 in DNA: TGTGCCAGCAGTCGCTTGGGACTAGCGGGGCCCTCCTACAATGAGCAGTTCTTC.

The V gene is TRBV15, the J gene TRBJ2-1, with 9 bases lining up with TRBD1. CDR3 size: 16 residues. Germline trimming cut 0 bases from V and 2 bases from J; bases unmatched to any gene: 2. The V gene's germline CDR1 is LNHNV and CDR2 YYDKDF (reference sequence). Here the CDR3 reads CATSRDRQGAYNEQFF. The CDR3 nucleotides are TGTGCCACCAGCAGAGATCGACAGGGGGCCTACAATGAGCAGTTCTTC.

This chain connects TRBV11-3 to TRBJ2-7, with TRBD1 matching 8 bases. Germline values: CDR1 SGHNT, CDR2 YENEEA. This CDR3 comprises 13 residues. V shed 1 base and J 4 bases; nucleotides not matched to a gene: 0. The CDR3 nucleotides are TGTGCCAGCAGCTTAGGGACAGGGTACGAGCAGTACTTC. It yields the protein CASSLGTGYEQYF. The full variable domain, with the rest looked up from reference TRBV11-3 and TRBJ2-7, is EAGVVQSPRYKIIEKKQPVAFWCNPISGHNTLYWYLQNLGQGPELLIRYENEEAVDDSQLPKDRFSAERLKGVDSTLKIQPAELGDSAVYLCASSLGTGYEQYFGPGTRLTVT.

This chain links TRBV10-3 with TRBJ1-2; no clear D. Germline V gene data show CDR1 as ENHRY and CDR2 as SYGVKD. Trimming took off 2 bases at V and 7 bases at J, with 32 bases between the two ends. The CDR3 extends over 20 amino acids. The CDR3 spells CAISEIRTLFNRGVSFGYTF. The CDR3 DNA reads as TGTGCCATCAGTGAGATACGAACCCTCTTTAACCGGGGAGTTTCGTTTGGCTACACCTTC.

This chain uses TRBV13 with TRBJ1-2; 10 bases line up with TRBD1. There are 15 residues in the CDR3. The V gene's germline CDR1 is PRHDT and CDR2 FYEKMQ (reference sequence). V gave up 1 base and J gave up 4 bases; unmatched junction bases: 3. This CDR3 is CASSLEGQGFYGYTF. CDR3 DNA sequence: TGTGCCAGCAGCTTAGAGGGACAGGGGTTCTATGGCTACACCTTC.

The chain has TRBV5-1 and TRBJ1-3, with TRBD1 matching 7 bases. V shed 5 bases and J 3 bases; nucleotides not matched to a gene: 5. The CDR3 contains 14 residues. Germline V gene sequence: CDR1 SGHRS, CDR2 YFSETQ. The CDR3 DNA is TGCGCCAGCAGGCTGACAGGGTTTGGAAACACCATATATTTT. This translates into CASRLTGFGNTIYF. Variable domain in full (rest from reference TRBV5-1 and TRBJ1-3): KAGVTQTPRYLIKTRGQQVTLSCSPISGHRSVSWYQQTPGQGLQFLFEYFSETQRNKGNFPGRFSGRQFSNSRSEMNVSTLELGDSALYLCASRLTGFGNTIYFGEGSWLTVV.

This clone has just a few counts. Given a far larger clone just one base away, this is likely a sequencing read error. The genes are TRBV27 and TRBJ2-2; D is ambiguous. The V gene lost 5 bases and the J gene lost 6 bases, with 7 bases spanning the gap. Germline-derived CDR1 and CDR2 are MNHEY and SMNVEV (reference sequence). The CDR3 extends over 12 amino acids. The CDR3 region has the DNA TGTGCCAGCAGTATCCTCCCCGGGGAGCTGTTTTTT. Translation gives CASSILPGELFF.

This rearrangement joins TRBV10-3 to TRBJ1-2; 10 bases map to TRBD1. The CDR3 covers 16 residues. Germline V gene sequence: CDR1 ENHRY, CDR2 SYGVKD. J was trimmed by 6 bases and V by 1 base; bases with no gene match: 8. The CDR3 spells CAISEFDRGQGNGYTF. CDR3 nucleotides: TGTGCCATCAGTGAGTTTGACAGGGGGCAAGGTAATGGCTACACCTTC.

The chain has TRBV5-4 and TRBJ2-5, with D tentatively TRBD2 (6 bases). The CDR3 totals 14 residues. The germline CDR1 and CDR2 sequences are SGHNT and YYREEE (reference sequence). V was cut by 6 bases and J by 5 bases, with 17 bases left in between. CDR3 sequence (DNA): TGTGCCAGCACCCCCAGGTTCGGAGGGGAGACCCAGTACTTC. Protein sequence: CASTPRFGGETQYF.